This TCR beta chain is from a study of T cells expressing NK-cell markers. The wider study: Repertoires of TCR beta were obtained from T cells sorted as CD3+CD56+NKG2C+, CD3+CD56+NKG2C- and CD3+CD56-NKG2C+. In the group of eight sequenced donors, seven were HCMV-seropositive and one was seronegative.

Study-wide findings and caveats: Clones of NKG2C+ T cells that had expanded were of unclear HCMV specificity.

Note on this clonotype: Antigen unknown.

The CDR3 loop spans 14 amino acids. Germline V gene sequence: CDR1 MDHEN, CDR2 SYDVKM. TCRdb re-called the 5' RACE reads and catalogs CDR3 proteins one per entry, DNA excluded. This sample carries roughly 390,000 distinct CDR3 sequences, with roughly 5.5% going to the ten biggest clones. Sequences were obtained from blood T cells: a sorted CD56 or NKG2C T cell subset, CD4+ or CD8+ T cells, or bulk PBMC T cells (not recorded which). The J gene is TRBJ1-4, the V gene TRBV28; TCRdb gives TRBD1 as the D gene, but with no DNA this cannot be confirmed. The clonotype was recovered from a man aged 18 to 69 in good health. CDR3 protein: CASSLTGHREKLFF.